This T cell receptor (beta chain) was observed in a study of T cell changes during pregnancy in multiple sclerosis. The germline V gene encodes CDR1 SGHRS and CDR2 YFSETQ. The CDR3 extends over 16 amino acids. V lost 4 bases, J lost 3 bases, and 10 bases stayed unmatched. This table comes from immunoSEQ multiplex PCR, and its TCRdb copy is limited to in-frame clones, with some not included. The profile covers 50,000 to 70,000 clones, with around 90% appearing a single time and about 1.5% taken by the ten largest. This chain connects TRBV5-1 to TRBJ2-1; 7 bases fit TRBD2. Sequencing used peripheral blood, obtained in the second trimester of pregnancy. The receptor's source is a female donor with multiple sclerosis, enrolled in a pregnancy study. The CDR3 is CASSRTGTNNYNEQFF. The CDR3 DNA sequence: TGCGCCAGCAGCCGTACCGGGACTAACAACTACAATGAGCAGTTCTTC.